The 24 T cell receptor beta chains below were found in one sample sequenced in a study of tumor-infiltrating lymphocytes in primary liver carcinoma. The authors took blood RNA from unsorted whole blood and also extracted germline DNA. The investigators made TCR beta cDNA from approximately 500 ng total RNA, using a constant-region primer. What produced the TCR beta libraries was three nested multiplex PCR rounds using slightly modified ARM-PCR. A C-beta reverse primer and TRBV1-TRBV30 forward primers served in each of the first two PCR rounds, at 10 cycles apiece. TCRdb analysed the multiplex PCR reads with MiXCR anew, one entry per CDR3 protein. The repertoire holds about 350,000 distinct CDR3 sequences, with less than 70% as singletons. Sequenced material: peripheral blood. Every receptor here comes from a man in his forties with primary liver carcinoma and hepatitis B virus infection.

This clonotype was observed a few times. The V and J genes are TRBV7-9 and TRBJ1-1; weak D call: TRBD1 (6 bases). The CDR3 length is 12 residues. Trimming took 0 bases from V and 7 from J, leaving 6 bases between them. Germline CDR1 and CDR2: SEHNR and FQNEAQ (reference sequence). This CDR3 reads CASSLAQGEAFF. The CDR3 DNA reads TGTGCCAGCAGCTTAGCACAGGGTGAAGCTTTCTTT.

This clonotype showed up many times. J is TRBJ2-2 and V is TRBV6-6; 8 nucleotides match TRBD1. V lost 7 bases, J lost 10 bases, and 11 bases stayed unmatched. Germline CDR1 reads MNHNY; CDR2 reads SVGAGI (reference sequence). The CDR3 loop spans 14 amino acids. CDR3 amino acids: CASKRGTGDLELFF. In DNA, the CDR3 is TGTGCCAGCAAGCGAGGGACAGGTGATTTGGAGCTGTTTTTT.

This rearrangement joins TRBV10-1 to TRBJ2-3; D gene ambiguous. Matching the DNA end better, TRBJ1-5 makes the J call doubtful. From germline, CDR1 is WNHNN and CDR2 SYGVQD (reference sequence). This CDR3 contains 11 residues. The CDR3 is CASSETDTQHF. Here the CDR3 DNA reads TGCGCCAGCAGTGAGACAGATACGCAGCATTTT.

This clonotype has more than one count but fewer than ten. This chain uses TRBV5-4 with TRBJ2-2; D is uncertain. The CDR3 is 14 amino acids. Trimming stripped 4 bases from V and 3 bases from J, with 10 bases between. Germline loops: CDR1 SGHNT, CDR2 YYREEE (reference sequence). In DNA form, the CDR3 reads TGTGCCAGCAGCACGGCCGGGCACACCGGGGAGCTGTTTTTT. The encoded protein is CASSTAGHTGELFF.

The chain combines TRBV11-2 with TRBJ2-4, with no clear D. Germline V gives CDR1 SGHAT, CDR2 FQNNGV. The length of the CDR3 is 17 residues. V shed 1 base and J shed 9 bases, with 22 bases lying between them. DNA for the CDR3: TGTGCCAGCAGCTTAGCGCTGACTCTAACAGCCAAGACCATTCAGTACTTC. Translating gives CASSLALTLTAKTIQYF.

Details on this clonotype: A much bigger clone sits one base away, suggesting this may be a read error. The rearrangement joins TRBV13 to TRBJ1-2, with D perhaps matching TRBD1 (6 bases). This CDR3 comprises 14 residues. The V gene lost 4 bases and the J gene lost 8 bases, with 17 bases spanning the gap. Per germline, CDR1 PRHDT and CDR2 FYEKMQ (reference sequence). Here the CDR3 reads CASSSVLQGGGYTF. The CDR3 region has the DNA TGTGCCAGCAGCTCAGTTTTACAGGGTGGAGGCTACACCTTC.

Remarks on this clonotype: The junction shows a germline mismatch at one end, possibly a read error. The chain has TRBV11-2 and TRBJ2-3; D unclear. CDR3 length: 17 amino acids. From germline, CDR1 is SGHAT and CDR2 FQNNGV. For the CDR3, the DNA is TGTGTCAGCAGCTTCTCCCTAAGATCGGTGGGTGCAGATACGCAGTATTTT. Amino acids: CVSSFSLRSVGADTQYF.

This chain links TRBV6-1 with TRBJ2-7, with D perhaps matching TRBD2 (6 bases). The CDR3 covers 17 residues. Trimming took off 1 base at V and 0 bases at J, with 16 bases between the two ends. Germline CDR1 MNHNS, CDR2 SASEGT. The CDR3, as DNA: TGTGCCAGCAGTGAAGATCTAGCGTGCAGTATCTCCTACGAGCAGTACTTC. Translated: CASSEDLACSISYEQYF.

As to this clonotype: Germline and junction disagree at one end, which may indicate a read error. The gene calls are TRBV5-6 and TRBJ2-5; 11 bases match TRBD2. The CDR3 runs to 15 residues. Germline lookup yields CDR1 SGHDT and CDR2 YYEEEE. CDR3 sequence (DNA): TGTGCCGGCAGCTTGGCTGCTAGCGGGAGGGAGACCCAGTACTTC. This translates into CAGSLAASGRETQYF.

About this clonotype itself: A junction end diverges from the germline sequence, so it may reflect a read error. The chain uses TRBV4-3 and TRBJ2-1; 8 nucleotides match TRBD1. The CDR3 has 17 amino acids. CDR1 and CDR2 (germline): LGHNA, YSLEER. CDR3 DNA sequence: TGCACCAGCAGCCAAGATTGGAGCAGGGGGCTCTACAATGAGCAGTTCTTC. It translates to CTSSQDWSRGLYNEQFF.

This clonotype was seen just once. V is TRBV5-5 and J is TRBJ1-5; D not resolved. The J call is uncertain, as TRBJ2-3 better fits the DNA end. Germline CDR1 SGHKS, CDR2 YYEKEE (reference sequence). The CDR3 loop spans 16 amino acids. CDR3 protein: CASSPSIRADNQPQYF. Here the CDR3 DNA reads TGTGCCAGCAGCCCAAGTATTCGTGCTGACAATCAGCCCCAGTATTTT.

In the case of this clonotype: One junction end does not reproduce the germline sequence, and a read error may be involved. The chain is built from TRBV7-9 and TRBJ1-1; D is unclear. The CDR3 spans 12 residues. CDR1 SEHNR and CDR2 FQNEAQ come from the germline V gene (reference sequence). CDR3 amino acids: CACSLSMTEAFF. CDR3 DNA sequence: TGTGCCTGCAGCTTATCTATGACTGAAGCTTTCTTT.

The table lists this clonotype with many counts. V and J are TRBV6-2 or TRBV6-3 and TRBJ2-7, with TRBD2 matching over 13 bases. The length of the CDR3 is 17 residues. Germline V CDR1 and CDR2: MNHEY, SVGEGT. Trimming took 0 bases from V and 2 from J; bases not matched to a gene: 4. The CDR3 sequence: CASSYSGTSGATYEQYF. The CDR3 DNA reads as TGTGCCAGCAGTTACTCCGGGACTAGCGGGGCTACCTACGAGCAGTACTTC.

The V call is TRBV5-5, the J call TRBJ1-1; 9 bases map to TRBD1. This CDR3 has 14 amino acids. In germline, CDR1 is SGHKS, CDR2 YYEKEE (reference sequence). Here the CDR3 reads CGSSWGQGNTEAFF. Written as DNA, the CDR3 is TGTGGCAGTAGCTGGGGACAGGGGAACACTGAAGCTTTCTTT. Combining the CDR3 with reference TRBV5-5 and TRBJ1-1 gives the whole variable domain DAGVTQSPTHLIKTRGQQVTLRCSPISGHKSVSWYQQVLGQGPQFIFQYYEKEERGRGNFPDRFSARQFPNYSSELNVNALLLGDSALYLCGSSWGQGNTEAFFGQGTRLTVV.

The chain carries TRBV6-2 or TRBV6-3 and TRBJ2-7; D ambiguous. The ends were cut back, 3 bases at V and 7 bases at J, with 13 bases in the middle. The germline V gene has CDR1 MNHEY and CDR2 SVGEGT. The CDR3 is 13 amino acids. The CDR3 reads CASSYTRYYEQYF. The DNA for the CDR3 is TGTGCCAGCAGTTATACCAGATATTATGAGCAGTACTTC.

The rearrangement links TRBV28 to TRBJ1-5; TRBD1 is a possible D gene (5 bases). The CDR3 runs 13 residues. In germline, CDR1 is MDHEN, CDR2 SYDVKM. Between the trimmed V and J ends, which lost 4 bases and 6 bases, there was a span of 10 bases. The CDR3 DNA reads as TGTGCCAGCAGTTACCAGGGTTTTCAGCCCCAGCATTTT. It is translated as CASSYQGFQPQHF.

This rearrangement joins TRBV6-2 or TRBV6-3 to TRBJ2-5; the match to TRBD2 covers 11 bases. Unmatched junction bases numbered 17, after V lost 6 bases and J lost 2 bases. CDR1 and CDR2 from the germline V gene are MNHEY and SVGEGT. The CDR3 consists of 19 residues. CDR3 in DNA: TGTGCCAGCAGATGGAACAGAACGGGACTAGCGGCCCTGCAAGAGACCCAGTACTTC. It specifies CASRWNRTGLAALQETQYF.

The sample holds many counts of this clonotype. The CDR3 nucleotides read TGTGCCAGCAGCTTGGCCCTCACTGGCACAGATACGCAGTATTTT. Its translation: CASSLALTGTDTQYF. The chain employs TRBV5-5 and TRBJ2-3; D is unresolved. The germline V gene has CDR1 SGHKS and CDR2 YYEKEE (reference sequence). V dropped 0 bases and J dropped 1 base, with 9 bases sitting between them. This CDR3 region has 15 residues.

Regarding this clonotype: A much larger clonotype is one base distant, so this may be a read error. The CDR3 coding sequence is TGTGCCAGCAGAGAGGGGGTATCGGATTGTTACTTC. Translation: CASREGVSDCYF. V is TRBV12-3 or TRBV12-4 and J is TRBJ2-5; possible D gene TRBD1, 6 bases. The V end lost 6 bases, the J end lost 14 bases, and 19 bases lay between the germline ends. The CDR3 contains 12 residues.

A note on this clonotype: This sequence may be a read error, since a much larger clone differs from it by one base. Without the conserved terminal phenylalanine or tryptophan, this CDR3 likely stems from a read error. The rearrangement links TRBV12-3 or TRBV12-4 to TRBJ2-1; D may be TRBD1 (5 bases). The V gene lost 6 bases and the J gene lost 6 bases, with 12 bases spanning the gap. The CDR3 is 13 amino acids. The DNA for the CDR3 is TGTGCCAGCAGCTCCGACAGACGCAATGAGCAGTTCCTC. This codes for CASSSDRRNEQFL.

About this clonotype itself: This may be a read error, as it is one base from a much larger clone. The CDR3 region is CASSLGTYNFEQFF. In DNA, the CDR3 is TGTGCCAGCAGCCTCGGAACATACAACTTTGAGCAGTTCTTC. The chain has TRBV5-4 and TRBJ2-1; no reliable D call. This CDR3 is 14 amino acids long. The germline V and J ends were trimmed by 4 bases and 9 bases, with 17 bases remaining between them. Per germline, CDR1 SGHNT and CDR2 YYREEE (reference sequence). Looking up the rest from reference TRBV5-4 and TRBJ2-1 gives the full variable domain: ETGVTQSPTHLIKTRGQQVTLRCSSQSGHNTVSWYQQALGQGPQFIFQYYREEENGRGNFPPRFSGLQFPNYSSELNVNALELDDSALYLCASSLGTYNFEQFFGPGTRLTVL.

The rearrangement joins TRBV5-4 to TRBJ1-6; D not certain. V lost 8 bases and J lost 10, with 22 bases in between. This CDR3 comprises 15 residues. CDR1 and CDR2 (germline): SGHNT, YYREEE (reference sequence). This CDR3 is CASSLGGRMGSPLHF. In nucleotides, the CDR3 is TGTGCCAGTAGCCTAGGCGGCAGGATGGGCTCACCCCTCCACTTT.

With respect to this clonotype: A junction end diverges from the germline sequence, so it may reflect a read error. This chain uses TRBV4-1 with TRBJ2-6, with 12 bases lining up with TRBD1. From germline, CDR1 is MGHRA and CDR2 YSYEKL. The CDR3 covers 20 residues. DNA for the CDR3: TGCGCCAGCAGCCTTAGGGACAGGGGGCCTCTTAGGGGAGGGGCCGACGTCATGACTTTC. Amino acid sequence: CASSLRDRGPLRGGADVMTF.

Concerning this clonotype: One end of the junction fails to match germline, which may point to a read error. The chain carries TRBV11-3 and TRBJ2-3; D not certain. The CDR3 has 12 residues. CDR1 and CDR2 from the germline V gene are SGHNT and YENEEA. The CDR3 protein is CPSNLDTDTQYF. The CDR3 DNA reads TGTCCCAGCAACTTAGATACAGATACGCAGTATTTT.